Presented here are 23 T cell receptor beta chains from one specimen sequenced in a study of technical replicates of blood from a handful of donors. Libraries were prepared by immunoSEQ multiplex PCR; TCRdb keeps only in-frame clonotypes and omits some of them. Of approximately 81,000 clones in the sample, over 95% are singletons; the top ten hold 0.3% to 0.45%. Sequenced input: T cells isolated from PBMCs. These receptors all come from a human donor in good health.

V is TRBV7-3 and J is TRBJ2-7, with D unresolved. The CDR3 spans 13 residues. The V end was cut by 2 bases, the J end by 7 bases, with 12 bases between. Germline loops: CDR1 SGHTA, CDR2 FQGTGA. CDR3 bases: TGTGCCAGCAGCTTAGCGAGGAACTCGGAGCAGTACTTC. Translation gives CASSLARNSEQYF.

This clone has a single count. The rearrangement links TRBV7-9 to TRBJ2-3, with D possibly TRBD2 on 6 matching bases. The germline gives CDR1 SEHNR, CDR2 FQNEAQ (reference sequence). Trimming took off 5 bases at V and 1 base at J, with 10 bases between the two ends. This CDR3 has 14 residues. In DNA form, the CDR3 reads TGTGCCAGCAGCCTGGGACTCGGCACAGATACGCAGTATTTT. Amino acids: CASSLGLGTDTQYF. Full variable domain (missing parts from reference TRBV7-9 and TRBJ2-3): DTGVSQNPRHKITKRGQNVTFRCDPISEHNRLYWYRQTLGQGPEFLTYFQNEAQLEKSRLLSDRFSAERPKGSFSTLEIQRTEQGDSAMYLCASSLGLGTDTQYFGPGTRLTVL.

Only one count was recorded for this clone. The rearrangement joins TRBV7-9 to TRBJ2-7; D is uncertain. Germline lookup yields CDR1 SEHNR and CDR2 FQNEAQ (reference sequence). This CDR3 comprises 15 residues. Trimming took 5 bases from V and 5 from J, leaving 19 bases between them. In nucleotides, the CDR3 is TGTGCCAGCAGCCCCCTAGGTAGGTTACGCGACGAGCAGTACTTC. This gives the protein CASSPLGRLRDEQYF.

The chain has TRBV6-5 and TRBJ1-1; D ambiguous. CDR1 MNHEY and CDR2 SVGAGI come from the germline V gene. V was clipped by 8 bases and J by 4 bases, with 8 bases between them. The CDR3 has 11 residues. CDR3 sequence: CASGSSTEAFF. The CDR3, as DNA: TGTGCCAGCGGCTCATCCACTGAAGCTTTCTTT.

The chain links TRBV5-1 to TRBJ2-3, with TRBD2 matching over 11 bases. V shed 4 bases, J shed 5 bases, and the junction held 6 bases outside the gene matches. The length of the CDR3 is 15 residues. Germline V gene data show CDR1 as SGHRS and CDR2 as YFSETQ. This CDR3 reads CASSGGTSGGDTQYF. CDR3 sequence (DNA): TGCGCCAGCAGCGGGGGGACTAGCGGTGGAGATACGCAGTATTTT. Drawing the rest from reference TRBV5-1 and TRBJ2-3, the complete variable domain is KAGVTQTPRYLIKTRGQQVTLSCSPISGHRSVSWYQQTPGQGLQFLFEYFSETQRNKGNFPGRFSGRQFSNSRSEMNVSTLELGDSALYLCASSGGTSGGDTQYFGPGTRLTVL.

The chain combines TRBV7-9 with TRBJ1-2, with D possibly being TRBD1 (6 bases). Trimming removed 1 base at V and 6 bases at J, with 15 bases between. This CDR3 comprises 15 residues. Per germline, CDR1 SEHNR and CDR2 FQNEAQ (reference sequence). For the CDR3, the DNA is TGTGCCAGCAGCTTAGAGGCAGGGGAAGACAATGGCTACACCTTC. Residues: CASSLEAGEDNGYTF.

The J gene is TRBJ2-1, the V gene TRBV30, with D tentatively TRBD1 (5 bases). The CDR3 is made up of 13 amino acids. In germline, CDR1 is GTSNPN, CDR2 SVGIG (reference sequence). Trimming took 3 bases from V and 6 from J, leaving 12 bases between them. CDR3 sequence: CAWSQGIANEQFF. The CDR3 nucleotides are TGTGCCTGGAGCCAGGGAATAGCCAATGAGCAGTTCTTC.

CDR3 DNA sequence: TGTGCCAGCAGCTTACGAGCGGGTGAGCAGTACTTC. The encoded protein is CASSLRAGEQYF. This rearrangement joins TRBV11-1 to TRBJ2-7, with a weak D call TRBD2 (6 bases). The V end lost 2 bases, the J end lost 7 bases, and 9 bases lay between the germline ends. Germline V gives CDR1 SGHAT, CDR2 FQDESV (reference sequence). The CDR3 length is 12 residues.

The gene calls are TRBV5-8 and TRBJ1-1; a possible D gene is TRBD1 (5 bases). V lost 4 bases and J lost 1, with 8 bases in between. The CDR3 totals 13 residues. CDR1 is SGHTS, CDR2 YDEGEE, per germline. The DNA for the CDR3 is TGTGCCAGCAGCCTTACAGGGAACACTGAAGCTTTCTTT. Translating it yields CASSLTGNTEAFF.

The V call is TRBV4-3, the J call TRBJ2-4, with TRBD1 identical over 7 bases. V lost 3 bases to trimming and J lost 0 bases; unmatched junction nucleotides: 8. CDR3 length equals 17 residues. Germline V lookup: CDR1 LGHNA, CDR2 YSLEER. The CDR3 bases are TGCGCCAGCAGCCAGCAAGCACAGGGGCAAGCCAAAAACATTCAGTACTTC. The encoded protein is CASSQQAQGQAKNIQYF.

The rearrangement uses TRBV29-1 and TRBJ1-5; D is unresolved. The V gene's germline CDR1 is SQVTM and CDR2 ANQGSEA. The CDR3 has 13 amino acids. DNA for the CDR3: TGCGGTAGGGTAGACTATAGCAATCAGCCCCAGCATTTT. This encodes CGRVDYSNQPQHF.

This sequence joins TRBV6-1 and TRBJ1-2, with 10 bases identical to TRBD1. This CDR3 region has 15 residues. V trimming: 3 bases; J trimming: 4 bases; junction bases outside the gene matches: 5. Germline V gene sequence: CDR1 MNHNS, CDR2 SASEGT. The CDR3 protein is CASSEWTGGGYGYTF. Written as DNA, the CDR3 is TGTGCCAGCAGTGAGTGGACAGGGGGAGGCTATGGCTACACCTTC.

This chain connects TRBV5-5 to TRBJ2-1, with TRBD1 as a possible D gene (6 bases). The CDR3 totals 15 residues. V shed 4 bases and J shed 4 bases, with 15 bases lying between them. CDR1 is SGHKS, CDR2 YYEKEE, per germline (reference sequence). The CDR3 coding sequence is TGTGCCAGCAGCGCCGGACAGTACGAGTACAATGAGCAGTTCTTC. Amino acids: CASSAGQYEYNEQFF. Together with reference TRBV5-5 and TRBJ2-1, the CDR3 gives the full variable domain: DAGVTQSPTHLIKTRGQQVTLRCSPISGHKSVSWYQQVLGQGPQFIFQYYEKEERGRGNFPDRFSARQFPNYSSELNVNALLLGDSALYLCASSAGQYEYNEQFFGPGTRLTVL.

This clone was seen more than once but under ten times. This chain links TRBV7-8 with TRBJ1-2; D call uncertain. The CDR3 consists of 18 residues. V dropped 1 base and J dropped 1 base, with 19 bases sitting between them. Germline CDR1 and CDR2: SGHVS and FQNEAQ. The chain's CDR3 is CASSLVRSLYSNNYGYTF. CDR3 coding DNA: TGTGCCAGCAGCTTAGTGCGGTCTCTGTATTCCAATAACTATGGCTACACCTTC.

The table lists this clone with a count of one. V usage is TRBV30 and J usage is TRBJ2-5, with D possibly TRBD1 on 5 matching bases. The CDR3 loop spans 13 amino acids. The V and J ends lost 2 bases and 2 bases respectively, with 9 bases between them. Per the germline V gene, CDR1 is GTSNPN and CDR2 is SVGIG (reference sequence). In DNA form, the CDR3 reads TGTGCCTGGAGTAAACAGGAACAAGAGACCCAGTACTTC. This sequence encodes CAWSKQEQETQYF.

This clone appeared once. The rearrangement uses TRBV5-1 and TRBJ2-2, with 10 bases identical to TRBD2. Germline loops: CDR1 SGHRS, CDR2 YFSETQ. The V segment lost 0 bases and the J segment 2 bases; nucleotides outside the gene matches: 4. The CDR3 loop spans 17 amino acids. CDR3 bases: TGCGCCAGCAGCTTGGTGGGACTAGCGACAAACACCGGGGAGCTGTTTTTT. The encoded protein is CASSLVGLATNTGELFF.

This sequence joins TRBV5-4 and TRBJ2-1; 12 nucleotides agree with TRBD2. CDR1 is SGHNT and CDR2 is YYREEE in the germline V gene (reference sequence). This CDR3 has 15 amino acids. After removal of 2 bases from V and 5 bases from J, the junction contained 2 bases not matched to a gene. CDR3 coding DNA: TGTGCCAGCAGCTTACTAGCGGGAGGTCACAATGAGCAGTTCTTC. Its translation: CASSLLAGGHNEQFF.

The CDR3 region is CASSLDHTLNTEAFF. DNA of the CDR3: TGTGCCAGCAGCTTAGACCACACATTGAACACTGAAGCTTTCTTT. The chain uses TRBV11-2 and TRBJ1-1, with D unclear. This CDR3 contains 15 residues. Germline V gene sequence: CDR1 SGHAT, CDR2 FQNNGV. V was clipped by 0 bases and J by 0 bases, with 8 bases between them.

The chain combines TRBV28 with TRBJ2-7, with a tentative D call TRBD2 (6 bases). CDR1 and CDR2 from the germline V gene are MDHEN and SYDVKM. V was pared by 7 bases and J by 3 bases, with 22 bases between. The CDR3 extends over 16 amino acids. For the CDR3, the DNA is TGTGCCAGCATTTCAGGTCTGGGGGGAAACATCTACGAGCAGTACTTC. This gives the protein CASISGLGGNIYEQYF.

This clone was seen just once. The rearrangement joins TRBV6-1 to TRBJ2-7; tentative D call: TRBD2 (6 bases). V shed 4 bases and J shed 4 bases, with 14 bases lying between them. Germline CDR1 and CDR2: MNHNS and SASEGT. This CDR3 comprises 14 residues. CDR3 sequence (DNA): TGTGCCAGCAGTGGGACTATCGAGGGATACGAGCAGTACTTC. Residues: CASSGTIEGYEQYF.

The CDR3 protein is CASSYSGGNPYEQYF. DNA for the CDR3: TGTGCCAGCAGTTACTCAGGCGGGAACCCCTACGAGCAGTACTTC. This rearrangement joins TRBV6-6 to TRBJ2-7; weak D call: TRBD2 (6 bases). The CDR3 length is 15 residues. Trimming pared 0 bases from V and 2 bases from J, leaving 11 bases between. CDR1 MNHNY and CDR2 SVGAGI come from the germline V gene (reference sequence).

This chain uses TRBV20-1 with TRBJ2-3, with D unclear. The CDR3 has 10 residues. The V end lost 6 bases, the J end lost 8 bases, and 9 bases lay between the germline ends. Germline lookup yields CDR1 DFQATT and CDR2 SNEGSKA (reference sequence). This CDR3 is CSAPVATQYF. CDR3 sequence (DNA): TGCAGTGCACCGGTTGCTACGCAGTATTTT.

The V call is TRBV5-8, the J call TRBJ2-7, with 8 positions matching TRBD1. With V trimmed by 4 bases and J by 4 bases, 16 bases remained unmatched. Germline assignment: CDR1 SGHTS and CDR2 YDEGEE. The CDR3 is made up of 17 amino acids. CDR3 bases: TGTGCCAGCAGCCTACAGGGGGGTAGCTCATTTAAGTACGAGCAGTACTTC. It yields the protein CASSLQGGSSFKYEQYF.